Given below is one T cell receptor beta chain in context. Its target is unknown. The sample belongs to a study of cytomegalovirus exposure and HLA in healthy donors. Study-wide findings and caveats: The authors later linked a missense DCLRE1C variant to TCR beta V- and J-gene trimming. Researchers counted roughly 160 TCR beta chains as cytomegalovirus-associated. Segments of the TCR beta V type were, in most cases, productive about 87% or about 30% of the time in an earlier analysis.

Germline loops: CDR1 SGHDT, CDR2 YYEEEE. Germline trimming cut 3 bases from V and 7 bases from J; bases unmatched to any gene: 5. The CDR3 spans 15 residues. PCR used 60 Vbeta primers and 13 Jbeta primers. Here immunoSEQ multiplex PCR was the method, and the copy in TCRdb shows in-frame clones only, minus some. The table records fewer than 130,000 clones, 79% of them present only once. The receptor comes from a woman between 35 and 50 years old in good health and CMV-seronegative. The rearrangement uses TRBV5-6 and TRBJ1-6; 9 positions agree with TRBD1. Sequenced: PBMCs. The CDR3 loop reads CASSSRDRVNSPLHF. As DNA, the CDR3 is TGTGCCAGCAGCTCCCGGGACAGGGTCAATTCACCCCTCCACTTT.